These 12 T cell receptor beta chains originate from one sample sequenced in a study of control samples from healthy donors and cancer patients. Here immunoSEQ multiplex PCR was the method, and the copy in TCRdb shows in-frame clones only, minus some. Among about 60,000 clones listed, approximately 85% were seen once. Sequencing used blood. The receptor source for this set is a man aged 40-49 years in good health.

The chain joins TRBV28 to TRBJ1-2, with D possibly TRBD1 on 6 matching bases. CDR3 length: 15 residues. CDR1 is MDHEN and CDR2 is SYDVKM in the germline V gene. Trimming shortened V by 5 bases and J by 5 bases, and 18 bases separated the two germline ends. The CDR3: CASSGVDRSRYGYTF. The CDR3 region has the DNA TGTGCCAGCAGTGGCGTTGACAGGTCGAGATATGGCTACACCTTC.

This clone has only a few counts. The chain couples TRBV28 to TRBJ2-7, with a weak D call TRBD2 (5 bases). The length of the CDR3 is 13 residues. Germline CDR1 is MDHEN and CDR2 is SYDVKM. Between the trimmed V and J ends, which lost 6 bases and 3 bases, there was a span of 12 bases. In DNA, the CDR3 is TGTGCCAGCAGCGCCACTAGTGTCTACGAGCAGTACTTC. It codes for CASSATSVYEQYF.

Only a few counts were recorded for this clone. This chain uses TRBV15 with TRBJ2-1, with a possible D match to TRBD2 (5 bases). Germline V CDR1 and CDR2: LNHNV, YYDKDF (reference sequence). CDR3 size: 14 residues. V was trimmed by 6 bases and J by 4 bases, leaving 13 bases between them. The CDR3 coding sequence is TGTGCCACCAGTCCCCCTAGCTCGTACAATGAGCAGTTCTTC. Translating gives CATSPPSSYNEQFF.

This clone appeared a single time. This sequence joins TRBV9 and TRBJ2-1; tentatively, D is TRBD2 (6 bases). The CDR3 contains 15 residues. Per germline, CDR1 SGDLS and CDR2 YYNGEE. The ends were cut back, 4 bases at V and 5 bases at J, with 16 bases in the middle. The CDR3 reads CASSPRVSGDNEQFF. The CDR3 DNA is TGTGCCAGCAGCCCCCGAGTTAGCGGTGACAATGAGCAGTTCTTC.

This chain links TRBV7-2 with TRBJ1-2, with 10 positions matching TRBD1. Germline assignment: CDR1 SGHTA and CDR2 FQGNSA. The CDR3 runs 15 residues. V lost 5 bases and J lost 7; bases outside the gene matches: 10. CDR3: CASSGIDRGRSGYTF. DNA of the CDR3: TGTGCCAGCAGCGGGATTGACAGGGGGCGAAGTGGCTACACCTTC.

CDR3 loop: CASSLGAGSNYGYTF. DNA of the CDR3: TGTGCCAGCAGCTTGGGGGCAGGATCCAACTATGGCTACACCTTC. This rearrangement joins TRBV5-6 to TRBJ1-2; D is undetermined. The germline gives CDR1 SGHDT, CDR2 YYEEEE. CDR3 length: 15 residues. V lost 0 bases, J lost 2 bases, and 11 bases lay in between.

The chain has TRBV11-3 and TRBJ2-7, with 8 nucleotides matching TRBD1. Germline CDR1 reads SGHNT; CDR2 reads YENEEA. V dropped 1 base and J dropped 5; count of bases not matched to a gene: 4. The CDR3 is 14 residues long. In nucleotides, the CDR3 is TGTGCCAGCAGCTTAGGGACAGGGCGGCACGAGCAGTACTTC. It codes for CASSLGTGRHEQYF.

V usage is TRBV5-6 and J usage is TRBJ1-4; TRBD1 aligns across 8 bases. Germline V lookup: CDR1 SGHDT, CDR2 YYEEEE. This CDR3 comprises 13 residues. With V trimmed by 9 bases and J by 14 bases, 15 bases remained unmatched. CDR3 in amino acids: CAIRGLWGNWLFF. For the CDR3, the DNA is TGTGCCATCAGGGGGCTGTGGGGAAATTGGCTGTTTTTT.

The V call is TRBV5-1, the J call TRBJ2-1; 13 positions agree with TRBD2. The germline CDR1 and CDR2 sequences are SGHRS and YFSETQ. The CDR3 is made up of 16 amino acids. The junction had 6 bases not matched to a gene; V was cut back by 0 bases and J by 9 bases. DNA of the CDR3: TGCGCCAGCAGCTTGGGGGCGACTAGCGGGAGGATTGAGCAGTTCTTC. Protein sequence: CASSLGATSGRIEQFF.

The J gene is TRBJ1-6, the V gene TRBV5-4, with 9 nucleotides matching TRBD1. Germline CDR1 SGHNT, CDR2 YYREEE (reference sequence). Germline trimming cut 4 bases from V and 7 bases from J; bases unmatched to any gene: 6. CDR3 length: 15 residues. The CDR3 is CASSARTGDNSPLHF. In nucleotides, the CDR3 is TGTGCCAGCAGCGCTAGGACAGGGGACAATTCACCCCTCCACTTT.

The chain employs TRBV10-3 and TRBJ2-1; D may be TRBD1 or TRBD2 (5 bases each). The V end was cut by 4 bases, the J end by 7 bases, with 20 bases between. The CDR3 is 16 amino acids. Germline CDR1 is ENHRY and CDR2 is SYGVKD. CDR3: CAISGSRDRARNEQFF. The CDR3 coding sequence is TGTGCCATCAGTGGGTCTCGGGACCGAGCCCGAAATGAGCAGTTCTTC.

The chain couples TRBV28 to TRBJ1-6; 7 bases fit TRBD1. The CDR3 has 13 amino acids. Trimming took 2 bases from V and 8 from J; bases not matched to a gene: 0. Germline-derived CDR1 and CDR2 are MDHEN and SYDVKM. Written as DNA, the CDR3 is TGTGCCAGCAGTTTAGACAGGGATTCACCCCTCCACTTT. This gives the protein CASSLDRDSPLHF.